This T cell receptor (beta chain) emerged from a study of blood T cell repertoires in COVID-19. Overall study: Acute and convalescent COVID-19 samples came from the United States, Italy and Spain. The analysed material was cDNA or gDNA that came from T cells, B-cell-depleted T cells, or PBMCs.

Trimming at V came to 3 bases and at J to 3 bases, leaving 8 bases not matched to a gene. Germline V gene sequence: CDR1 SGHAT, CDR2 FQNNGV. This CDR3 has 16 amino acids. As originally analysed: Nucleated cell counts were estimated from reference gene primer amplification. Sequenced by immunoSEQ multiplex PCR; TCRdb stores in-frame clones only, minus some. V, J and clone size are those of that table, while D and trimming were read from the DNA. The sample contains 300,000 or so clones, roughly 90% of which appear only once. All recovered Cohort 3 donors got two negative PCRs, got clearance, or saw symptom resolution.

The chain links TRBV11-2 to TRBJ2-7, with 10 bases matching TRBD2. The TCR originated in a woman aged 25 to 39 who had recovered from COVID-19. The material sequenced was PBMCs or T cells enriched from blood (not recorded which). CDR3 coding DNA: TGTGCCAGCAGCTTTAACCTAGCGGGAGAACTCTACGAGCAGTACTTC. Encoded protein: CASSFNLAGELYEQYF.